The next 19 T cell receptor beta chains were all read from a single sample in a study of metastatic and nonmetastatic thyroid tumors. Not a single patient had been given any form of treatment at any point before undergoing thyroid surgery. TCRdb re-analyzed the PCR reads through MiXCR. Of about 13,000 clones in the sample, approximately 23% were seen once. The sample taken for sequencing was adjacent normal tissue. The origin of the receptors is a female donor with papillary thyroid cancer or a benign thyroid nodule (not recorded which). Some clones in this sample may be carry-over from other donors' samples.

The sample holds many counts of this clone. The rearrangement uses TRBV20-1 and TRBJ2-7, with a weak D call TRBD1 (6 bases). The CDR3 is made up of 12 amino acids. The V end was cut by 4 bases, the J end by 6 bases, with 13 bases between. CDR1 and CDR2 (germline): DFQATT, SNEGSKA (reference sequence). The CDR3 nucleotides read TGCAGTGCTAACAGGGTCTCGGGCGAGCAGTACTTC. Amino acids: CSANRVSGEQYF.

This sequence joins TRBV7-6 and TRBJ2-1; 8 positions agree with TRBD2. The V gene end was trimmed by 5 bases and the J gene end by 4 bases; junction bases not matched to a gene: 10. CDR1 SGHVS and CDR2 FNYEAQ come from the germline V gene. This CDR3 has 16 residues. The CDR3 bases are TGTGCCAGCAGCCCAGAGGTAGCGGGAACGTACAATGAGCAGTTCTTC. It encodes CASSPEVAGTYNEQFF.

This clone was seen a few times. The chain is built from TRBV6-5 and TRBJ2-3; 9 bases are shared with TRBD2. Germline CDR1 and CDR2: MNHEY and SVGAGI. The CDR3 has 15 amino acids. Trimming cost V 2 bases and J 7 bases; bases outside gene matches: 7. The CDR3, as DNA: TGTGCCAGCAGTTACCGGGCGGGAGGGGGTCATACGCAGTATTTT. Translating it yields CASSYRAGGGHTQYF.

This rearrangement joins TRBV11-2 to TRBJ1-2, with 10 positions matching TRBD1. The germline V gene encodes CDR1 SGHAT and CDR2 FQNNGV. J was trimmed by 7 bases and V by 2 bases; bases with no gene match: 13. There are 17 residues in the CDR3. As DNA, the CDR3 is TGTGCCAGCAGCTTAAGAAGACAGGGGGCGCAGTTAGCTGGCTACACCTTC. It codes for CASSLRRQGAQLAGYTF. Combining the CDR3 with reference TRBV11-2 and TRBJ1-2 gives the whole variable domain EAGVAQSPRYKIIEKRQSVAFWCNPISGHATLYWYQQILGQGPKLLIQFQNNGVVDDSQLPKDRFSAERLKGVDSTLKIQPAKLEDSAVYLCASSLRRQGAQLAGYTFGSGTRLTVV.

A few counts support this clone. The chain has TRBV6-5 and TRBJ1-1; D call uncertain. The V gene lost 4 bases and the J gene lost 1 base, with 7 bases spanning the gap. Germline values: CDR1 MNHEY, CDR2 SVGAGI. The CDR3 totals 13 residues. The CDR3 here is CASSFLSNTEAFF. CDR3 DNA sequence: TGTGCCAGCAGTTTCTTGTCGAACACTGAAGCTTTCTTT.

This clone was detected ten times or more. The CDR3 loop is CASSPTRGRRNGELFF. CDR3 DNA sequence: TGTGCCAGCAGCCCAACAAGGGGCAGGCGCAACGGGGAGCTGTTTTTT. The chain carries TRBV7-3 and TRBJ2-2; D is possibly TRBD1 (5 bases). Germline CDR1 and CDR2: SGHTA and FQGTGA. The CDR3 sequence is 16 residues long. V dropped 5 bases and J dropped 7 bases, with 20 bases sitting between them.

This clone is classed as medium-sized. This rearrangement joins TRBV24-1 to TRBJ2-3, with D maybe TRBD1 (5 bases). Trimming took 0 bases from V and 4 from J, leaving 19 bases between them. The germline V gene has CDR1 KGHDR and CDR2 SFDVKD. This CDR3 has 18 amino acids. The chain's CDR3 is CATSDLRPSDQGSDTQYF. Written as DNA, the CDR3 is TGTGCCACCAGTGATTTGCGGCCGTCGGACCAGGGCTCAGATACGCAGTATTTT.

By share, this clone counts as large (0.1 to 1%). V gene TRBV11-3 combines with J gene TRBJ2-7; 7 bases match TRBD1. Germline CDR1 is SGHNT and CDR2 is YENEEA. There are 15 residues in the CDR3. V was clipped by 0 bases and J by 1 base; unmatched bases: 3. CDR3: CASSLEGTESYEQYF. The CDR3 bases are TGTGCCAGCAGCTTAGAGGGGACAGAGTCCTACGAGCAGTACTTC.

This clone has a count of ten or more. The J gene is TRBJ2-4, the V gene TRBV7-9; 7 bases line up with TRBD2. The V segment lost 5 bases and the J segment 8 bases; nucleotides outside the gene matches: 12. The germline CDR1 and CDR2 sequences are SEHNR and FQNEAQ (reference sequence). The length of the CDR3 is 15 residues. The CDR3 reads CASSPSGQGGDIQYF. The CDR3, as DNA: TGTGCCAGCAGCCCCTCTGGGCAGGGAGGGGACATTCAGTACTTC.

This clone is classed as medium-sized. This chain links TRBV11-2 with TRBJ2-2; the D gene is possibly TRBD1 (5 bases). The germline CDR1 and CDR2 sequences are SGHAT and FQNNGV. The CDR3 is 16 amino acids. V lost 0 bases and J 4 bases, leaving 12 bases between the germline ends. This chain's CDR3 is CASSLEPSGATGELFF. The CDR3 region has the DNA TGTGCCAGCAGCTTAGAACCTTCTGGGGCCACCGGGGAGCTGTTTTTT. The entire variable domain, with the rest obtained from reference TRBV11-2 and TRBJ2-2, is as follows: EAGVAQSPRYKIIEKRQSVAFWCNPISGHATLYWYQQILGQGPKLLIQFQNNGVVDDSQLPKDRFSAERLKGVDSTLKIQPAKLEDSAVYLCASSLEPSGATGELFFGEGSRLTVL.

Relative to its sample, this clone is medium-sized (0.01 to 0.1%). The chain employs TRBV27 and TRBJ2-3, with D unclear. Germline V gene data show CDR1 as MNHEY and CDR2 as SMNVEV (reference sequence). V lost 6 bases and J lost 1, with 5 bases in between. This CDR3 is built from 12 residues. The CDR3 region is CASSQGTDTQYF. The CDR3 region has the DNA TGTGCCAGCAGCCAAGGCACAGATACGCAGTATTTT.

As for this clone: In this CDR3 the conserved last residue, phenylalanine or tryptophan, is missing, so a read error is likely. The gene calls are TRBV6-4 and TRBJ2-2; D perhaps matches TRBD1 (6 bases). The CDR3 length is 17 residues. Germline CDR1 reads MRHNA; CDR2 reads SNTAGT. CDR3 region: CASSHSTGWTNTGELFL. The CDR3 coding sequence is TGTGCCAGCAGTCACTCAACAGGGTGGACGAACACCGGGGAGCTGTTTTTA.

Judged by abundance, this clone is medium-sized (0.01 to 0.1%). V is TRBV28 and J is TRBJ1-4; 9 bases line up with TRBD1. The CDR3 is made up of 13 amino acids. Germline CDR1 MDHEN, CDR2 SYDVKM. V lost 10 bases to trimming and J lost 6 bases; unmatched junction nucleotides: 6. The CDR3: CATKGQGDEKLFF. The CDR3 region has the DNA TGTGCCACCAAGGGACAGGGAGATGAAAAACTGTTTTTT.

This clone has a count of ten or more. With a much larger clone just one base away, this may be a read error. Other nucleotide sequences from this sample produce the same CDR3. Written as DNA, the CDR3 is TGTGCCACCAGTGATTTTCGCAATGAGCAATTCTTC. It translates to CATSDFRNEQFF. The gene calls are TRBV24-1 and TRBJ2-1; D unclear. CDR1 and CDR2 (germline): KGHDR, SFDVKD. This CDR3 is 12 amino acids long.

V usage is TRBV4-1 and J usage is TRBJ1-4; 9 bases match TRBD1. Germline CDR1 is MGHRA and CDR2 is YSYEKL. Trimming took 4 bases from V and 3 from J; bases not matched to a gene: 3. The CDR3 covers 15 residues. CDR3 residues: CASSLGTGSNEKLFF. The CDR3 nucleotides are TGCGCCAGCAGCCTCGGGACAGGGTCTAATGAAAAACTGTTTTTT.

This clone is deemed medium-sized. The chain carries TRBV20-1 and TRBJ2-1; maybe TRBD1 (5 bases). Germline CDR1 and CDR2: DFQATT and SNEGSKA (reference sequence). V lost 2 bases to trimming and J lost 10 bases, with 12 bases between them. The CDR3 runs 12 residues. The CDR3 protein is CSARSTGWEQFF. The CDR3 region has the DNA TGCAGTGCTAGATCCACAGGTTGGGAGCAGTTCTTC.

This clone was observed once. Germline is not matched at one junction end, which may reflect a read error. The rearrangement links TRBV28 to TRBJ1-2; a possible D gene is TRBD1 (6 bases). The CDR3 runs to 15 residues. From germline, CDR1 is MDHEN and CDR2 SYDVKM. This CDR3 is CASCSTSGHHYRYTF. CDR3 bases: TGTGCCAGCTGCTCAACTTCGGGACACCACTATCGCTACACCTTC.

Remarks on this clone: Compared with germline, one end of the junction differs, possibly owing to a read error. The V gene is TRBV29-1, the J gene TRBJ1-4, with a weak D call TRBD1 (6 bases). Germline V gene sequence: CDR1 SQVTM, CDR2 ANQGSEA. The CDR3 covers 15 residues. CDR3 in amino acids: CSVTQGPTLNEKLLF. CDR3 sequence (DNA): TGCAGCGTCACGCAGGGGCCCACGTTGAATGAAAAACTGCTTTTT. Drawing the rest from reference TRBV29-1 and TRBJ1-4, the complete variable domain is SAVISQKPSRDICQRGTSLTIQCQVDSQVTMMFWYRQQPGQSLTLIATANQGSEATYESGFVIDKFPISRPNLTFSTLTVSNMSPEDSSIYLCSVTQGPTLNEKLLFGSGTQLSVL.

The V gene is TRBV20-1, the J gene TRBJ1-5, with D possibly matching TRBD1 (6 bases). In germline, CDR1 is DFQATT, CDR2 SNEGSKA (reference sequence). The CDR3 is 14 amino acids. V was pared by 5 bases and J by 13 bases, with 24 bases between. DNA of the CDR3: TGCAGTGCTGGACAAGAAGGGCGGCCGGGGGCACAGCATTTT. It encodes CSAGQEGRPGAQHF.